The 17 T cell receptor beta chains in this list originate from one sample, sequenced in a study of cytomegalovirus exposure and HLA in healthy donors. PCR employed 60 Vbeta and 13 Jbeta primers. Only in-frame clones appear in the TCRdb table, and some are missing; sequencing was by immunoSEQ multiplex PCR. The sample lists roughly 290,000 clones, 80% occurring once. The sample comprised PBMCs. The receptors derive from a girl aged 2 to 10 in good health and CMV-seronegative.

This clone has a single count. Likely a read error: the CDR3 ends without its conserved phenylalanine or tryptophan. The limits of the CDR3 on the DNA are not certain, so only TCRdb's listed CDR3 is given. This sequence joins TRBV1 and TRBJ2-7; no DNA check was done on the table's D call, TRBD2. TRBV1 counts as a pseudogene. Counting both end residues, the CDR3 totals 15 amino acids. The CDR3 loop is CTSWPRAGPPYEQYL.

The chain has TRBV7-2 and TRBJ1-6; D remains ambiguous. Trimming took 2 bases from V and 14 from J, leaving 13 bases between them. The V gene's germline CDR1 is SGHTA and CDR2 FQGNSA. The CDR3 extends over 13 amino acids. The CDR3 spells CASSLRRSGALHF. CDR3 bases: TGTGCCAGCAGCTTAAGGCGGTCCGGGGCCCTCCACTTT.

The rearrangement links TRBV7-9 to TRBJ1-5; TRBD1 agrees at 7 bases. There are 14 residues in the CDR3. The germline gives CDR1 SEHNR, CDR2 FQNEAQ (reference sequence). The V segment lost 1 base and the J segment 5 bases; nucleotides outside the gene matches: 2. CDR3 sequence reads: CASSLEDRHQPQHF. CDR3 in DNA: TGTGCCAGCAGCTTAGAGGACAGGCATCAGCCCCAGCATTTT.

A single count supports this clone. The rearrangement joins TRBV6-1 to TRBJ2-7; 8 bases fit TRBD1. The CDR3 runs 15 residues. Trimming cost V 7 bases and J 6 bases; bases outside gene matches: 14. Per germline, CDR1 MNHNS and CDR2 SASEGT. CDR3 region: CASTPTGVVLSEQYF. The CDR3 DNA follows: TGTGCCAGCACCCCGACAGGGGTGGTGTTGAGCGAGCAGTACTTC.

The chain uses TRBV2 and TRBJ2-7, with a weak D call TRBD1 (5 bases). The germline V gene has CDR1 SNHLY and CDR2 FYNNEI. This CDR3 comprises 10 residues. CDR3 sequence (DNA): TGTGCAAGGGGTCCCTACGAGCAGTACTTC. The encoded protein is CARGPYEQYF.

The DNA for the CDR3 is TGTGCCAGCAGCTTAGTAAGGCGCGGCCGCTCCTACGAGCAGTACTTC. It encodes CASSLVRRGRSYEQYF. The V call is TRBV7-8, the J call TRBJ2-7; the D is unclear. Trimming pared 1 base from V and 0 bases from J, leaving 13 bases between. This CDR3 is 16 amino acids long. Germline V gene lookup returns CDR1 SGHVS and CDR2 FQNEAQ.

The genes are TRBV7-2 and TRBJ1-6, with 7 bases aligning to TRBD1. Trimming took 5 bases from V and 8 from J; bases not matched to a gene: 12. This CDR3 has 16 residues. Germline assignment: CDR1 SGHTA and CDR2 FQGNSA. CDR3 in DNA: TGTGCCAGCAGCCCGCCGTTCAGGGGGTTGGATTCACCCCTCCACTTT. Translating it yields CASSPPFRGLDSPLHF.

The chain's CDR3 is CASSLFRLVLTEQYF. The CDR3 DNA reads TGTGCCAGCAGCTTATTTCGGCTAGTACTTACCGAGCAGTACTTC. J is TRBJ2-7 and V is TRBV5-6; D gene unclear. This CDR3 spans 15 amino acids. V was clipped by 2 bases and J by 6 bases, with 18 bases between them. CDR1 is SGHDT, CDR2 YYEEEE, per germline.

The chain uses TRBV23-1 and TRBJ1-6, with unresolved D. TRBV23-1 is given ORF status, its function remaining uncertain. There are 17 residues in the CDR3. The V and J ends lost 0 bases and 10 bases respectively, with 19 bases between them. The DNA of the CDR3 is TGCGCCAGCAGTCAATCGAAAATGAAATTGAGGAGGTCACCCCTCCACTTT. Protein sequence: CASSQSKMKLRRSPLHF.

In DNA, the CDR3 is TGTGCCAGTAGTATGCGGACAGGTTTGAATCAGCCCCAGCATTTT. This codes for CASSMRTGLNQPQHF. The chain has TRBV19 and TRBJ1-5, with 7 nucleotides matching TRBD1. The length of the CDR3 is 15 residues. Germline lookup yields CDR1 LNHDA and CDR2 SQIVND (reference sequence). V gave up 3 bases and J gave up 4 bases; unmatched junction bases: 6. Full variable domain (missing parts from reference TRBV19 and TRBJ1-5): DGGITQSPKYLFRKEGQNVTLSCEQNLNHDAMYWYRQDPGQGLRLIYYSQIVNDFQKGDIAEGYSVSREKKESFPLTVTSAQKNPTAFYLCASSMRTGLNQPQHFGDGTRLSIL.

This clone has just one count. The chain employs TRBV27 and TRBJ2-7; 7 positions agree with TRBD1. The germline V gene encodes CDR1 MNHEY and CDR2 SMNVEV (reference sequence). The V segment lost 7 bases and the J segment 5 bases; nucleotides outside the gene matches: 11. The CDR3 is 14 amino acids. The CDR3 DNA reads TGTGCCAGCAAGGTGGGCCAGGGGGTCAACGAGCAGTACTTC. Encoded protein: CASKVGQGVNEQYF.

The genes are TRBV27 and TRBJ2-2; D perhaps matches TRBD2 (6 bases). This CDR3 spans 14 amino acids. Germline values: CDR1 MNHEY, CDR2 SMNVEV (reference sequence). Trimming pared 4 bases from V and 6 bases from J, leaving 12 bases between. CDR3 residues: CASSSGGVAGELFF. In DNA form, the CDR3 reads TGTGCCAGCAGTTCCGGGGGTGTGGCCGGGGAGCTGTTTTTT.

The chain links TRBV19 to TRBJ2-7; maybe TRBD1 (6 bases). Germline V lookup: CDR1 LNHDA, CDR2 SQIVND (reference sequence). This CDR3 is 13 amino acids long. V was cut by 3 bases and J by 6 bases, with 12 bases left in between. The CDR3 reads CASSIYREGEQYF. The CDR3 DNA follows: TGTGCCAGTAGTATCTACAGGGAAGGCGAGCAGTACTTC.

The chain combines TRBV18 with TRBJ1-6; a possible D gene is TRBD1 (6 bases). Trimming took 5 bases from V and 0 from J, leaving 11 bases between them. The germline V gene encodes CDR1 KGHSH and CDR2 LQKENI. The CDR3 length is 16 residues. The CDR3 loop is CASSFTDSSYNSPLHF. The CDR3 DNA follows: TGTGCCAGCTCATTTACGGACAGCTCCTATAATTCACCCCTCCACTTT. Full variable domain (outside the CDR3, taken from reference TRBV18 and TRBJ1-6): NAGVMQNPRHLVRRRGQEARLRCSPMKGHSHVYWYRQLPEEGLKFMVYLQKENIIDESGMPKERFSAEFPKEGPSILRIQQVVRGDSAAYFCASSFTDSSYNSPLHFGNGTRLTVT.

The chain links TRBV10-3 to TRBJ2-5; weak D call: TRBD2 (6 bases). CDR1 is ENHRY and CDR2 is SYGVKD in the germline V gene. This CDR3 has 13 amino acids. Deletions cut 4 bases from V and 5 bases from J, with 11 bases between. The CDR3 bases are TGTGCCATCAGTGTTGGGGGACTGGAGACCCAGTACTTC. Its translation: CAISVGGLETQYF.

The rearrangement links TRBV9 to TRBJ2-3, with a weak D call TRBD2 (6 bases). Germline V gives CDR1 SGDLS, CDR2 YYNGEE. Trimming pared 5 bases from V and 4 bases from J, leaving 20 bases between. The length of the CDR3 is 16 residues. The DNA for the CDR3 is TGTGCCAGCAGTGGGAGGAATAGAAGTTGGGCAGATACGCAGTATTTT. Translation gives CASSGRNRSWADTQYF. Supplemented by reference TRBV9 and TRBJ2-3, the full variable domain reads DSGVTQTPKHLITATGQRVTLRCSPRSGDLSVYWYQQSLDQGLQFLIQYYNGEERAKGNILERFSAQQFPDLHSELNLSSLELGDSALYFCASSGRNRSWADTQYFGPGTRLTVL.

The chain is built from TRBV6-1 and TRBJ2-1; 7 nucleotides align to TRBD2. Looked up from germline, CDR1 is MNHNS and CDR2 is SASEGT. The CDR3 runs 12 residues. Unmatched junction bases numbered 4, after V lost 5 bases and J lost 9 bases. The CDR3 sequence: CASSKTSPEQFF. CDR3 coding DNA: TGTGCCAGCAGTAAGACTAGCCCTGAGCAGTTCTTC.